A selection of T cell receptor beta chains follows, all from one sample in a study of T cells after yellow fever vaccination. Each CDR3 protein is one row after TCRdb ran MiXCR on the 5' RACE reads. Here the sample spans 600,000 to 750,000 distinct CDR3 sequences, about 12% being singletons. Material: PBMCs, obtained on the day of the yellow fever booster vaccination. The receptor source for this set is a man aged 25 to 40 who received the YFV17D yellow fever vaccine. The CDR3 runs from the conserved cysteine through the conserved F or W. The D gene is left open where the match is weak. Clone size is stated in some rows and not others, as once, few, many or a class when expanded.

v_gene	abundance	d_gene	j_gene	CDR3aa	CDR3nt
TRBV18	-	-	TRBJ1-1	CASSPRGPPNTEEAFF	TGTGCCAGCTCACCGCGAGGACCCCCGAACACTGAGGAAGCTTTCTTT
TRBV20-1	few	-	TRBJ1-1	CSGTPVNTEAFF	TGCAGTGGGACTCCCGTCAACACTGAAGCTTTCTTT
TRBV20-1	-	-	TRBJ2-1	CSHTSPDGSSYNEQFF	TGCAGCCATACCTCCCCTGACGGAAGCTCCTACAATGAGCAGTTCTTC
TRBV28	few	-	TRBJ2-7	CASSGRGGEQYF	TGTGCCAGCAGTGGTCGGGGCGGCGAGCAGTACTTC
TRBV20-1	few	-	TRBJ2-5	CSAPTSQETQYF	TGCAGTGCACCGACTTCTCAAGAGACCCAGTACTTC
TRBV15	-	TRBD1	TRBJ2-7	CATSITGDSYEQYF	TGTGCCACCAGCATTACAGGGGACTCCTACGAGCAGTACTTC
TRBV30	few	-	TRBJ2-1	CAWRRATPEQFF	TGTGCCTGGAGAAGGGCAACGCCCGAGCAGTTCTTC
TRBV30	many	TRBD1	TRBJ2-7	CAWSPGQGLREQYF	TGTGCCTGGAGTCCGGGACAGGGCTTACGCGAGCAGTACTTC
TRBV15	few	-	TRBJ2-1	CATDRGGLNNEQFF	TGTGCCACCGATAGAGGTGGGCTGAACAATGAGCAGTTCTTC
TRBV12-3/TRBV12-4	few	-	TRBJ2-7	CASRGLSYEQYF	TGTGCCAGCAGGGGGCTATCCTACGAGCAGTACTTC
TRBV9	-	TRBD2	TRBJ2-1	CASSAVAGTSGSNEQFF	TGTGCCAGCAGCGCCGTAGCAGGGACTAGCGGGAGCAATGAGCAGTTCTTC
TRBV19	-	-	TRBJ2-2	CASSKFTGELFF	TGTGCCAGTAGTAAATTCACCGGGGAGCTGTTTTTT
TRBV10-3	few	-	TRBJ1-6	CAISEGGARSPLHF	TGTGCCATCAGTGAGGGGGGCGCGAGGTCACCCCTCCACTTT
TRBV6-2/TRBV6-3	-	-	TRBJ2-1	CASSRVSYNEQFF	TGTGCCAGCAGCCGGGTCTCATACAATGAGCAGTTCTTC
TRBV4-3	few	TRBD1	TRBJ2-3	CASSQDPRGRISADTQYF	TGCGCCAGCAGCCAAGATCCGAGGGGGCGAATCAGCGCAGATACGCAGTATTTT
TRBV7-3	-	TRBD2	TRBJ2-2	CASSLTQGTSRTGELFF	TGTGCCAGCAGCTTAACTCAAGGGACTAGCAGGACCGGGGAGCTGTTTTTT
TRBV11-2	-	TRBD2	TRBJ2-7	CASSLALAEFEQYF	TGTGCCAGCAGCCTAGCGCTAGCGGAATTCGAGCAGTACTTC
TRBV5-1	few	TRBD1	TRBJ1-6	CASSARTGLDSPLHF	TGCGCCAGCAGCGCCCGGACAGGGCTGGATTCACCCCTCCACTTT
TRBV21-1	-	-	TRBJ2-7	CASSTPTGYEQYF	TGTGCCAGCAGCACGCCTACAGGGTACGAGCAGTACTTC
TRBV21-1	few	-	TRBJ2-3	CASSRGATGGAADTQYF	TGTGCCAGCAGCAGGGGGGCGACAGGGGGCGCGGCAGATACGCAGTATTTT
TRBV6-5	once	-	TRBJ2-1	CASSYSIDLSEQFF	TGTGCCAGCAGTTACTCAATCGATCTTTCTGAGCAGTTCTTC
TRBV7-2	-	-	TRBJ2-7	CASSPPPPIYEQYF	TGTGCCAGCAGCCCGCCGCCCCCCATCTACGAGCAGTACTTC
TRBV20-1	few	TRBD2	TRBJ2-1	CSAGQLHGTSGHYNEQFF	TGCAGTGCTGGACAATTACACGGGACTAGCGGGCACTACAATGAGCAGTTCTTC
TRBV5-1	few	-	TRBJ2-2	CASSREGGNTGELFF	TGCGCCAGCAGCCGAGAGGGGGGAAACACCGGGGAGCTGTTTTTT
TRBV20-1	few	-	TRBJ2-2	CSARVRVGTGELFF	TGCAGTGCTAGAGTACGTGTGGGAACCGGGGAGCTGTTTTTT
TRBV6-2/TRBV6-3	-	-	TRBJ2-4	CATGPFRDIQYF	TGTGCCACCGGGCCCTTTCGAGACATTCAGTACTTC
TRBV2	-	-	TRBJ2-2	CASLFAGELFF	TGTGCCAGCCTTTTCGCCGGGGAGCTGTTTTTT